Listed below are T cell receptor beta chains from one sample, sequenced in a study of blood T cell dynamics during melanoma immunotherapy. TCRdb's table, derived via immunoSEQ multiplex PCR, lists solely in-frame clones and lacks some. This table has 15,000 to 20,000 clones, 94% appearing once. The specimen was effector memory CD8+ T cells from blood, collected from a patient treated with checkpoint blockade. Source of these receptors: a human donor with melanoma. CDR3s include the opening cysteine and the closing phenylalanine or tryptophan. A D gene is named only where the DNA matches it firmly. Clone size is given for some rows only: seen once, a few or many times, or a class if the clone is expanded.

size	V	J	D	CDR3	DNA
-	TRBV4-1	TRBJ1-1	-	CASRIQGSMNTEAFF	TGCGCCAGCAGAATTCAGGGGTCTATGAACACTGAAGCTTTCTTT
-	TRBV28	TRBJ2-6	-	CASSRNGGANVLTF	TGTGCCAGCAGTCGGAATGGCGGGGCCAACGTCCTGACTTTC
-	TRBV10-3	TRBJ2-7	-	CAISEATNNYEQYF	TGTGCCATCAGTGAGGCCACGAACAACTACGAGCAGTACTTC
-	TRBV9	TRBJ2-2	-	CASSDPGTGELFF	TGTGCCAGCAGCGACCCGGGAACCGGGGAGCTGTTTTTT
-	TRBV10-3	TRBJ1-2	-	CAISDGESNYGYTF	TGTGCCATCAGTGACGGGGAGTCTAACTATGGCTACACCTTC
-	TRBV9	TRBJ2-7	TRBD2	CASSEGLAYDTYEQYF	TGTGCCAGCAGCGAAGGACTAGCGTACGATACCTACGAGCAGTACTTC
-	TRBV19	TRBJ2-1	TRBD2	CASSPQRDEDPLIPHNEQFF	TGTGCCAGTAGTCCCCAGCGGGATGAGGATCCCCTCATCCCTCACAATGAGCAGTTCTTC
-	TRBV9	TRBJ2-3	TRBD2	CASSVRGLASDTQYF	TGTGCCAGCAGCGTTAGGGGACTAGCCTCAGATACGCAGTATTTT
once	TRBV9	TRBJ2-3	TRBD1	CASSKRQGNPADTQYF	TGTGCCAGCAGCAAGAGACAGGGAAACCCGGCGGATACGCAGTATTTT
once	TRBV27	TRBJ2-7	-	CASSYLGATYEQYF	TGTGCCAGCAGTTACCTCGGGGCCACCTACGAGCAGTACTTC
-	TRBV27	TRBJ2-7	TRBD1	CASSFTGAYEQYF	TGTGCCAGCAGTTTCACAGGGGCCTACGAGCAGTACTTC
-	TRBV27	TRBJ2-2	-	CASSPSPARPNTGELFF	TGTGCCAGCAGCCCTAGTCCCGCAAGACCGAACACCGGGGAGCTGTTTTTT
once	TRBV19	TRBJ2-1	-	CASSIASAAPYNEQFF	TGTGCCAGTAGTATAGCCTCAGCGGCCCCCTACAATGAGCAGTTCTTC
-	TRBV5-4	TRBJ1-2	-	CASSLGPGTMRNYGYTF	TGTGCCAGCAGCTTGGGTCCCGGGACAATGCGAAACTATGGCTACACCTTC
-	TRBV19	TRBJ2-7	-	CASKGGTGAYEQYF	TGTGCCTCGAAGGGAGGGACAGGAGCGTACGAGCAGTACTTC
-	TRBV6-5	TRBJ2-1	TRBD2	CASSYPRGGYNEQFF	TGTGCCAGCAGTTACCCCCGGGGGGGCTACAATGAGCAGTTCTTC
-	TRBV5-1	TRBJ2-3	-	CASSSDSYGTDTQYF	TGCGCCAGCAGCTCCGACAGCTATGGGACAGATACGCAGTATTTT
-	TRBV5-1	TRBJ1-4	-	CASSSLGRVNEKLFF	TGCGCCAGCAGTTCACTGGGCAGGGTAAACGAAAAACTGTTTTTT
-	TRBV19	TRBJ1-1	TRBD1	CASSRYPGTATEAFF	TGTGCCAGTAGTAGATACCCAGGGACAGCCACTGAAGCTTTCTTT
-	TRBV7-2	TRBJ2-7	-	CASSLAIETPSYEQYF	TGTGCCAGCAGCTTAGCAATCGAGACTCCCTCCTACGAGCAGTACTTC
once	TRBV5-4	TRBJ1-2	TRBD1	CASSWDRAVLNYGYTF	TGTGCCAGCAGCTGGGACAGGGCCGTGCTGAACTATGGCTACACCTTC
-	TRBV4-1	TRBJ2-3	TRBD2	CASSRILSGRFTDTQYF	TGCGCCAGCAGCCGAATCCTTAGCGGGAGGTTCACAGATACGCAGTATTTT
-	TRBV6-5	TRBJ2-2	-	CASSYGGVTGELFF	TGTGCCAGCAGTTACGGAGGGGTCACCGGGGAGCTGTTTTTT
-	TRBV5-1	TRBJ2-1	TRBD2	CASSLSGGTYNEQFF	TGCGCCAGCAGCCTTAGCGGGGGGACCTACAATGAGCAGTTCTTC
-	TRBV5-4	TRBJ2-7	-	CASSLDGRRVGDEQYF	TGTGCCAGCAGCTTGGATGGTCGCAGGGTGGGCGACGAGCAGTACTTC
-	TRBV29-1	TRBJ2-4	TRBD1	CSARDRGPSSAKNIQYF	TGCAGCGCCCGGGACAGGGGTCCGAGTAGTGCCAAAAACATTCAGTACTTC
-	TRBV7-9	TRBJ2-2	-	CASSTRTENTGELFF	TGTGCCAGCAGCACCAGGACAGAGAACACCGGGGAGCTGTTTTTT
-	TRBV7-3	TRBJ1-1	TRBD1	CASSNSKQGENTEAFF	TGTGCCAGCAGCAACAGCAAACAGGGGGAAAACACTGAAGCTTTCTTT
-	TRBV10-1	TRBJ2-7	-	CASSLGYEQYF	TGCGCCAGCAGCCTTGGCTACGAGCAGTACTTC
-	TRBV27	TRBJ1-4	-	CASGRRGATNEKLFF	TGTGCCAGCGGCCGGAGGGGGGCGACTAATGAAAAACTGTTTTTT
once	TRBV9	TRBJ1-1	-	CASSGQLNTEAFF	TGTGCCAGCAGCGGGCAGTTGAACACTGAAGCTTTCTTT
-	TRBV5-5	TRBJ2-7	-	CASSFGATSYEQYF	TGTGCCAGCAGCTTTGGAGCCACCTCCTACGAGCAGTACTTC
-	TRBV29-1	TRBJ2-2	TRBD2	CSAGLVSGELFF	TGCAGCGCCGGACTAGTTTCCGGGGAGCTGTTTTTT
once	TRBV15	TRBJ2-7	TRBD2	CATSRGARDYTYF	TGTGCCACCAGCAGAGGGGCTCGGGACTACACGTACTTC
-	TRBV7-3	TRBJ2-7	-	CASSSTPRGQSEQYF	TGCGCCAGCAGCTCTACTCCGAGGGGACAATCGGAGCAGTACTTC
-	TRBV11-1	TRBJ1-6	TRBD1	CASSMTGSGSPLHF	TGTGCCAGCAGCATGACAGGGTCCGGATCCCCCCTCCACTTT
once	TRBV28	TRBJ2-1	-	CASSSNNEQFF	TGTGCCAGCAGTTCGAACAATGAGCAGTTCTTC
-	TRBV5-1	TRBJ2-1	TRBD1	CASSYNQGATYNEQFF	TGCGCCAGCAGCTACAATCAGGGGGCTACGTACAATGAGCAGTTCTTC
-	TRBV4-1	TRBJ1-6	-	CASSQWTSLNSPLHF	TGCGCCAGCAGCCAATGGACATCCCTTAATTCACCCCTCCACTTT
-	TRBV5-5	TRBJ1-2	TRBD1	CASSLEGTDPYGYTF	TGTGCCAGCAGCTTGGAGGGGACAGACCCCTATGGCTACACCTTC
-	TRBV11-1	TRBJ2-1	-	CASSAAPAGRYEQFF	TGTGCCAGCAGCGCCGCCCCAGCGGGCCGCTATGAGCAGTTCTTC
-	TRBV7-9	TRBJ2-6	-	CASNRVDTGANVLTF	TGTGCCAGCAACAGGGTGGATACCGGGGCCAACGTCCTGACTTTC
-	TRBV2	TRBJ2-7	-	CASSEFFHEQYF	TGTGCCAGCAGTGAGTTCTTCCACGAGCAGTACTTC